Sequencing of this T cell receptor beta chain was carried out in a study of shared clonotypes between healthy human individuals. Germline V gives CDR1 MNHEY, CDR2 SMNVEV (reference sequence). Trimming took 2 bases from V and 3 from J, leaving 20 bases between them. The CDR3 has 18 amino acids. On this clone: Its antigen remains unknown.

Study-wide results and limits: The study sampled only blood, and tissue repertoires likely differ. About 5% of naive CD4 clonotypes were shared across several donors.

CD45RO-negative, CCR7-positively selected cells formed the naive CD8 fraction, excluding terminally differentiated effector memory CD45RA+ cells. Sequencing was performed with immunoSEQ multiplex PCR; in TCRdb, only in-frame clones are kept and a portion is missing. The sample gives under 1 million clones, about 91% of which show up once; less than 25% is in the top ten. The sequencing sample was made of naive CD8+ T cells sorted from blood. V usage is TRBV27 and J usage is TRBJ2-1, with D unresolved. This receptor was identified in a man aged 25-45 years in good health. Written as DNA, the CDR3 is TGTGCCAGCAGTTTAGACGCGTCTTCGGCAACCTTCTACAATGAGCAGTTCTTC. Translation: CASSLDASSATFYNEQFF.